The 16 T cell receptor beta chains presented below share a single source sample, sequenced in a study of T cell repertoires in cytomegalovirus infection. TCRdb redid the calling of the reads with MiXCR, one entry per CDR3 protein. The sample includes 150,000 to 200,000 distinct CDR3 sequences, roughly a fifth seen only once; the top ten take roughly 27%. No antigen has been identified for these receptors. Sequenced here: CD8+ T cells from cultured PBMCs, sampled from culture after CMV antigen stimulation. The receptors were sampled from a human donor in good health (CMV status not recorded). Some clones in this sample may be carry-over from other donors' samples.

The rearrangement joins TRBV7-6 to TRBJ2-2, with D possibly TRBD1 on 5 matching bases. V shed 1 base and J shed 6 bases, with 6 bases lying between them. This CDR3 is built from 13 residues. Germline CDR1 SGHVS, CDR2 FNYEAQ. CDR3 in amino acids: CASSLGRAGELFF. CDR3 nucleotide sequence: TGTGCCAGCAGCTTAGGCAGGGCCGGGGAGCTGTTTTTT.

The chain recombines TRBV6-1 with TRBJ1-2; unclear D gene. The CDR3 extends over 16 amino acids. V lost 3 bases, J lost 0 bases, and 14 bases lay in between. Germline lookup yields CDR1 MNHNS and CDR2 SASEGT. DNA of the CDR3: TGTGCCAGCAGTGAGTCCTTCACCGGAGCTAACTATGGCTACACCTTC. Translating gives CASSESFTGANYGYTF.

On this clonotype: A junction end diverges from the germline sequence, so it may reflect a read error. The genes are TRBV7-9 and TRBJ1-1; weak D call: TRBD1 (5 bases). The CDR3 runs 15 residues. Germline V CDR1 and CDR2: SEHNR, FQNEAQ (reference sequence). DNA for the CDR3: TGTGCCAACAGCTTCAGGGTAGGGGTTGACACTGAAGCTTTCTTT. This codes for CANSFRVGVDTEAFF.

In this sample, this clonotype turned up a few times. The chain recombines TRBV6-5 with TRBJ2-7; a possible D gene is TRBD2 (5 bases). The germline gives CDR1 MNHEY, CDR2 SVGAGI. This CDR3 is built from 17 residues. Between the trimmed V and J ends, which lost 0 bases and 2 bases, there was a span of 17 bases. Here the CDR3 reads CASSYSGVKPPPYEQYF. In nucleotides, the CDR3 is TGTGCCAGCAGTTACTCCGGGGTTAAGCCTCCCCCCTACGAGCAGTACTTC.

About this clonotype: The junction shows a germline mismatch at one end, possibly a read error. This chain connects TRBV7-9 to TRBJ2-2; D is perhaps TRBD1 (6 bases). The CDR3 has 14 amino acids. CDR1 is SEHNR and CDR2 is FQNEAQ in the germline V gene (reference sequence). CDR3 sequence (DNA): TGTGGCAGCAGCGGTACAGGGACCACCGGGGAGCTGTTTTTT. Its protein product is CGSSGTGTTGELFF.

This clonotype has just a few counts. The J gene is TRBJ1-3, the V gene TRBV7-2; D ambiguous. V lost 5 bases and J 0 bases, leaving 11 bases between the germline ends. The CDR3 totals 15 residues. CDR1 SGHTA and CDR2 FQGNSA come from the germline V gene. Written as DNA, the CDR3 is TGTGCCAGCAGCCCAACCGAATACTCTGGAAACACCATATATTTT. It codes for CASSPTEYSGNTIYF.

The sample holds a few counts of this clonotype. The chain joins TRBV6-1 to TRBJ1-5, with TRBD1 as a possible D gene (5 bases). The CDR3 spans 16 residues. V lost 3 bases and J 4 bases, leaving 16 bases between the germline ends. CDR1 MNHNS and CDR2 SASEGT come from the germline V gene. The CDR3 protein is CASSEVPGNWNQPQHF. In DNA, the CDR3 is TGTGCCAGCAGTGAGGTCCCAGGGAATTGGAATCAGCCCCAGCATTTT.

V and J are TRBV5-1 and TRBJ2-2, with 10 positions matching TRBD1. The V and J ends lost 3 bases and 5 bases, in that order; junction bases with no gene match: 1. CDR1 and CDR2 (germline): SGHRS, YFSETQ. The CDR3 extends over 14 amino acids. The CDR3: CASSWGQGTGELFF. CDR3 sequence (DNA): TGCGCCAGCAGCTGGGGACAGGGGACCGGGGAGCTGTTTTTT.

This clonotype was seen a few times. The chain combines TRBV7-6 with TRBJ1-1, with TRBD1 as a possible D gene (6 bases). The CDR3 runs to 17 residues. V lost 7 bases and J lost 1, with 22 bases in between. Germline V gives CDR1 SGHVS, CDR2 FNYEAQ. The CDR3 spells CASNIQGLQGTNTEAFF. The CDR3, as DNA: TGTGCCAGCAACATTCAGGGGCTACAGGGAACGAACACTGAAGCTTTCTTT.

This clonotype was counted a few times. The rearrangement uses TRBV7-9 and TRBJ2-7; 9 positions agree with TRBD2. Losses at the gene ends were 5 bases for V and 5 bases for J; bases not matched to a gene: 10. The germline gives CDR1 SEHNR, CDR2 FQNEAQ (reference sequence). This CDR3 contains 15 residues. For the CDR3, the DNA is TGTGCCAGCAGCCCCCGGGCGGGGGGGCCCCACGAGCAGTACTTC. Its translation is CASSPRAGGPHEQYF.

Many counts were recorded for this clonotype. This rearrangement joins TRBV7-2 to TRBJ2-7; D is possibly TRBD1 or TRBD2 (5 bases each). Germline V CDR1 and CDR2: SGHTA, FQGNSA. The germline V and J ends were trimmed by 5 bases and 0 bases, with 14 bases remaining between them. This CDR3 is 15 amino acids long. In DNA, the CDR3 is TGTGCCAGCAGCGACCGGGACGTCGGCTCCTACGAGCAGTACTTC. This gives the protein CASSDRDVGSYEQYF.

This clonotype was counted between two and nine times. CDR3 amino acids: CASSLAQGATDTQYF. CDR3 nucleotide sequence: TGTGCCAGCAGCTTAGCGCAGGGGGCCACAGATACGCAGTATTTT. V is TRBV7-9 and J is TRBJ2-3; 8 positions agree with TRBD1. V dropped 0 bases and J dropped 2; count of bases not matched to a gene: 1. The CDR3 extends over 15 amino acids. The germline CDR1 and CDR2 sequences are SEHNR and FQNEAQ (reference sequence).

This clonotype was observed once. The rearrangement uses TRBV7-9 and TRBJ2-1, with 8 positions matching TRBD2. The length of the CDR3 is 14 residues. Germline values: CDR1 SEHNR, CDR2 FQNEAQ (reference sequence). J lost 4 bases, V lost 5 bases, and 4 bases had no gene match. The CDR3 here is CASSGGGIYNEQFF. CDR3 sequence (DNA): TGTGCCAGCAGCGGCGGGGGGATTTACAATGAGCAGTTCTTC.

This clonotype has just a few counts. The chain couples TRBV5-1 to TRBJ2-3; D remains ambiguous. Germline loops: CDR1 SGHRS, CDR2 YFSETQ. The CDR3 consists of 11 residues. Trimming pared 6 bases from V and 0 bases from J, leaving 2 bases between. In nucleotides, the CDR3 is TGCGCCAGCATGAGCACAGATACGCAGTATTTT. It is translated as CASMSTDTQYF.

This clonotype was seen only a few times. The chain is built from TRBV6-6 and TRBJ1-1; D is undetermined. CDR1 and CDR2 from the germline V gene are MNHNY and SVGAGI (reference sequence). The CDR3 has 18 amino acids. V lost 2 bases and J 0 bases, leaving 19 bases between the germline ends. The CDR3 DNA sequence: TGTGCCAGCAGTTACAGGTTGGAGAGCGGGCAGTTGAACACTGAAGCTTTCTTT. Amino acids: CASSYRLESGQLNTEAFF.

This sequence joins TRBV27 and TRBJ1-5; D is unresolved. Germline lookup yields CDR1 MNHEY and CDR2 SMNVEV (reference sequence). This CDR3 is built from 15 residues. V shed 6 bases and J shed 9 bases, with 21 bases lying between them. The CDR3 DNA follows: TGTGCCAGCAGCTCGGATGGGCCCGGTTCCCCGCCCCAGCATTTT. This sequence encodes CASSSDGPGSPPQHF.